This T cell receptor beta chain was identified during a study of cytomegalovirus exposure and HLA in healthy donors. This clone appeared once. Primers for the PCR totalled 60 Vbeta and 13 Jbeta. The assay was immunoSEQ multiplex PCR, and TCRdb's table has in-frame clones only and misses some. The profile shows over 130,000 clones, just over 70% of them singletons. Germline-derived CDR1 and CDR2 are LNHDA and SQIVND (reference sequence). The junction had 18 bases not matched to a gene; V was cut back by 2 bases and J by 6 bases. CDR3 length equals 18 residues. V and J are TRBV19 and TRBJ1-1, with 7 positions matching TRBD1. The sample was PBMCs. This receptor was taken from a woman aged 25-40 years in good health and CMV-seronegative. This chain's CDR3 is CASSIKGASIPPYAEAFF. CDR3 sequence (DNA): TGTGCCAGTAGTATAAAGGGGGCGTCTATCCCACCCTACGCTGAAGCTTTCTTT.